The subject of this entry is one T cell receptor (beta chain). Sequenced by immunoSEQ multiplex PCR; TCRdb stores in-frame clones only, minus some. Of a few hundred thousand clones in the sample, approximately 86% are singletons; the top ten hold 3%. This sample was taken from a study of blood T cell repertoires in COVID-19. Study summary: T cells, B-cell-depleted T cells, or PBMCs supplied cDNA or gDNA.

Specimen: peripheral blood. This clonotype was obtained from a man in his fifties or sixties with acute or convalescent COVID-19.

For the CDR3, the DNA is TGTGCCAGCAGTTTCTCCGGGACAGGGGCGGGGGAGCAGTTCTTC. This encodes CASSFSGTGAGEQFF. V usage is TRBV27 and J usage is TRBJ2-1, with TRBD1 matching over 10 bases. The CDR3 runs 15 residues. Losses at the gene ends were 3 bases for V and 10 bases for J; bases not matched to a gene: 9. Germline CDR1 and CDR2: MNHEY and SMNVEV (reference sequence).